This T cell receptor beta chain was observed in a study of human T cells and chemical hapten exposure. In this sample, this clonotype turned up a few times. Its specificity is not known. Each CDR3 protein gets one entry after TCRdb re-called the RACE reads with MiXCR. The table has about 190,000 distinct CDR3 sequences, around 25% seen once. Study-wide results and limits: Patch test score rose with PT1 expanded TCR count, significant at thresholds 8, 16 and 32, not 4.

Time point in this sample: patch test 3, about 24 weeks after DPC sensitization. Documented treatment: therapeutic diphenylcyclopropenone sensitization with weekly scalp DPC. This clonotype was obtained from a woman aged 40 to 49 with alopecia areata. Some clones in this sample may be carry-over from other donors' samples. The source was whole blood, collected in connection with sensitization to the hapten diphenylcyclopropenone (DPC).

The CDR3 loop is CSAEAGVYSNQPQHF. CDR3 DNA sequence: TGCAGTGCTGAGGCAGGGGTTTATAGCAATCAGCCCCAGCATTTT. This chain connects TRBV20-1 to TRBJ1-5, with D possibly matching TRBD1 (6 bases). From germline, CDR1 is DFQATT and CDR2 SNEGSKA (reference sequence). The CDR3 totals 15 residues. V lost 5 bases, J lost 0 bases, and 14 bases lay in between.